Listed here are 30 T cell receptor beta chains from one sample, sequenced in a study of human T cells and chemical hapten exposure. Time point noted: patch test 1, 2 weeks after DPC sensitization. Treatment meaning: therapeutic diphenylcyclopropenone sensitization with weekly scalp DPC. TCRdb processed the RACE reads anew with MiXCR; each CDR3 protein has one entry. Of around 99,000 distinct CDR3 sequences in the sample, under 15% were seen once. The source material was whole blood, sampled in connection with sensitization to the hapten diphenylcyclopropenone (DPC). All receptors come from a woman between 40 and 50 years old with alopecia areata. Some clones in this sample may be carry-over from other donors' samples.

V is TRBV25-1 and J is TRBJ2-4; D is possibly TRBD1 (6 bases). Germline V gene sequence: CDR1 MGHDK, CDR2 SYGVNS. The CDR3 is 14 residues long. Trimming took off 2 bases at V and 5 bases at J, with 10 bases between the two ends. In DNA form, the CDR3 reads TGTGCCAGCAGTGAACCACGACAGGAAAACATTCAGTACTTC. This translates into CASSEPRQENIQYF.

Notes on this clonotype: An end of the junction differs from the germline gene, which may be a read error. The CDR3 reads CSVEDGGDTEYF. CDR3 coding DNA: TGCAGCGTTGAAGACGGGGGAGATACGGAGTATTTT. The V call is TRBV29-1, the J call TRBJ2-3; a weak D match, TRBD2 (6 bases). The CDR3 runs to 12 residues. Germline loops: CDR1 SQVTM, CDR2 ANQGSEA.

The V gene is TRBV5-1, the J gene TRBJ2-5, with D possibly called TRBD1 or TRBD2 (5 bases each). V lost 1 base and J lost 9, with 22 bases in between. The CDR3 consists of 16 residues. Germline CDR1 SGHRS, CDR2 YFSETQ. CDR3: CASSLSFFGTGEPQYF. The CDR3 nucleotides read TGCGCCAGCAGCTTGTCTTTTTTCGGGACGGGCGAGCCCCAGTACTTC.

The chain recombines TRBV24-1 with TRBJ1-5; D is perhaps TRBD1 (5 bases). Germline V lookup: CDR1 KGHDR, CDR2 SFDVKD. The V and J ends lost 4 bases and 7 bases respectively, with 10 bases between them. The CDR3 is made up of 13 amino acids. CDR3 region: CATSEPGQQPQHF. The CDR3 nucleotides read TGTGCCACCAGTGAACCCGGACAACAGCCCCAGCATTTT.

The V call is TRBV6-2 or TRBV6-3, the J call TRBJ2-3; D is unresolved. This CDR3 contains 13 residues. Germline assignment: CDR1 MNHEY and CDR2 SVGEGT. V was shortened by 2 bases and J by 6 bases, with 9 bases between the two germline ends. The CDR3 DNA follows: TGTGCCAGCAGTTACCTTCGGCAGGATACGCAGTATTTT. Translated: CASSYLRQDTQYF.

V and J are TRBV29-1 and TRBJ2-2; D may be TRBD1 or TRBD2 (6 bases each). The CDR3 extends over 12 amino acids. The ends were cut back, 6 bases at V and 6 bases at J, with 11 bases in the middle. Germline CDR1 is SQVTM and CDR2 is ANQGSEA. CDR3 DNA: TGCAGCGTGCGGGACATCCCCGGGGAGCTGTTTTTT. Protein: CSVRDIPGELFF.

This clonotype was seen a few times. CDR3 in DNA: TGCGCCAGCAGCCAAGGAGTAGCTGGGGCCAACGTCCTGACTTTC. It specifies CASSQGVAGANVLTF. V is TRBV5-1 and J is TRBJ2-6, with no clear D. Germline CDR1 reads SGHRS; CDR2 reads YFSETQ. This CDR3 has 15 residues. V lost 4 bases and J lost 2, with 10 bases in between.

The chain recombines TRBV28 with TRBJ2-3, with 11 positions matching TRBD1. After removal of 4 bases from V and 3 bases from J, the junction contained 6 bases not matched to a gene. The CDR3 sequence is 16 residues long. CDR1 and CDR2 (germline): MDHEN, SYDVKM. CDR3 loop: CASSSQGQGVTDTQYF. The CDR3 nucleotides are TGTGCCAGCAGTTCCCAGGGACAGGGGGTTACAGATACGCAGTATTTT.

The gene calls are TRBV5-1 and TRBJ2-5; the D is unclear. Trimming took off 1 base at V and 5 bases at J, with 15 bases between the two ends. The germline V gene encodes CDR1 SGHRS and CDR2 YFSETQ. CDR3 length equals 15 residues. The CDR3 DNA reads as TGCGCCAGCAGCTTGTGGCAAGGTGCAGGCGAGACCCAGTACTTC. Translating gives CASSLWQGAGETQYF.

This clonotype was picked up one time. V gene TRBV7-2 combines with J gene TRBJ2-1; D is perhaps TRBD2 (5 bases). The CDR3 has 16 amino acids. Trimming cost V 5 bases and J 0 bases, with 14 bases left between them. Germline V gives CDR1 SGHTA, CDR2 FQGNSA. CDR3 DNA: TGTGCCAGCAGCCCCGACTTTGGGAGCTCCTACAATGAGCAGTTCTTC. Translation: CASSPDFGSSYNEQFF.

This clonotype was observed at least ten times. The V gene is TRBV27, the J gene TRBJ2-4; 9 nucleotides line up with TRBD1. This CDR3 is built from 16 residues. Germline-derived CDR1 and CDR2 are MNHEY and SMNVEV (reference sequence). The junction had 14 bases not matched to a gene; V was cut back by 5 bases and J by 9 bases. CDR3 coding DNA: TGTGCCAGCAGTCCTACCCCAAACAGGGGGCGAGGCATTCAGTACTTC. Its translation: CASSPTPNRGRGIQYF.

On this clonotype itself: A much larger clone differs by one base, so this may be a read error. The chain carries TRBV3-1 and TRBJ2-2; 7 bases align to TRBD1. This CDR3 contains 14 residues. Germline values: CDR1 LGHDT, CDR2 YNNKEL (reference sequence). DNA of the CDR3: TGTGTCAGCAGGGGGACCAGTAACACCGGGGAGCTGTTTTTT. Its translation: CVSRGTSNTGELFF.

The V call is TRBV27, the J call TRBJ2-6; a weak D match, TRBD1 (5 bases). The V gene's germline CDR1 is MNHEY and CDR2 SMNVEV (reference sequence). This CDR3 comprises 14 residues. V shed 3 bases and J shed 4 bases, with 7 bases lying between them. DNA of the CDR3: TGTGCCAGCAGTTTGCAGGGCGGGGCCAACGTCCTGACTTTC. Translating gives CASSLQGGANVLTF.

V and J are TRBV5-4 and TRBJ2-5; D gene uncertain. The CDR3 runs 14 residues. Germline V gene sequence: CDR1 SGHNT, CDR2 YYREEE (reference sequence). Trimming left V 0 bases short and J 3 bases short, with 9 bases between. The CDR3 sequence: CASSLGLSEETQYF. CDR3 nucleotides: TGTGCCAGCAGCTTGGGGCTGTCCGAAGAGACCCAGTACTTC.

This clonotype came up a few times. CDR3 region: CASSYILAGGGYEQYF. CDR3 nucleotides: TGTGCCAGCAGTTACATATTAGCGGGAGGCGGGTACGAGCAGTACTTC. This rearrangement joins TRBV6-6 to TRBJ2-7, with 10 bases that match TRBD2. Per germline, CDR1 MNHNY and CDR2 SVGAGI (reference sequence). This CDR3 is 16 amino acids long. The trim removed 2 bases at V and 4 bases at J, leaving 8 bases unmatched.

This chain joins TRBV4-3 and TRBJ1-5; D unclear. This CDR3 spans 15 amino acids. V shed 1 base and J shed 6 bases, with 13 bases lying between them. Per germline, CDR1 LGHNA and CDR2 YSLEER. CDR3 coding DNA: TGCGCCAGCAGCCAAGTCCTTTCGCAGTTTCAGCCCCAGCATTTT. Protein product: CASSQVLSQFQPQHF.

This clonotype was seen many times. The gene calls are TRBV12-3 or TRBV12-4 and TRBJ2-7, with 11 nucleotides matching TRBD2. This CDR3 is built from 17 residues. The trim removed 2 bases at V and 6 bases at J, leaving 12 bases unmatched. Written as DNA, the CDR3 is TGTGCCAGCAGTTTATCACCAGTAGGGACTAGCGGTTCCGAGCAGTACTTC. It yields the protein CASSLSPVGTSGSEQYF.

The V gene is TRBV20-1, the J gene TRBJ1-3; D unclear. The CDR3 consists of 12 residues. The germline V gene has CDR1 DFQATT and CDR2 SNEGSKA (reference sequence). The V end was cut by 3 bases, the J end by 4 bases, with 7 bases between. The CDR3 bases are TGCAGTGCTAGTTCCGGGGGAAACACCATATATTTT. This encodes CSASSGGNTIYF.

Comments on this clonotype: The junction differs from germline at one of its ends, possibly a read error. The V and J genes are TRBV7-6 and TRBJ2-1; either TRBD1 or TRBD2 may supply D (5 bases each). The germline gives CDR1 SGHVS, CDR2 FNYEAQ. The CDR3 length is 13 residues. The CDR3 region is CAISTSGGNEQFF. As DNA, the CDR3 is TGCGCCATCAGTACTTCTGGGGGAAATGAGCAGTTCTTC.

This clonotype was recorded at least ten times. This chain uses TRBV2 with TRBJ1-1, with no clear D. V was shortened by 1 base and J by 0 bases, with 3 bases between the two germline ends. CDR3 size: 13 residues. Germline V gene lookup returns CDR1 SNHLY and CDR2 FYNNEI. The CDR3 nucleotides are TGTGCCAGCAGTGAAGACGTGAACACTGAAGCTTTCTTT. The encoded protein is CASSEDVNTEAFF.

This clonotype was recorded a few times. This chain links TRBV12-3 or TRBV12-4 with TRBJ2-7; 8 nucleotides line up with TRBD1. Trimming at V came to 5 bases and at J to 4 bases, leaving 10 bases not matched to a gene. CDR3 length: 15 amino acids. CDR3 in DNA: TGTGCCAGCAGTCCGCCGGGACAGGCGATTTACGAGCAGTACTTC. This translates into CASSPPGQAIYEQYF.

This clonotype was seen a few times. The genes are TRBV18 and TRBJ2-5; 7 bases fit TRBD2. Germline CDR1 KGHSH, CDR2 LQKENI. The CDR3 extends over 14 amino acids. J was trimmed by 4 bases and V by 3 bases; bases with no gene match: 5. The CDR3 protein is CASSPQRDAETQYF. The CDR3, as DNA: TGTGCCAGCTCACCTCAGCGGGATGCAGAGACCCAGTACTTC.

This chain uses TRBV4-3 with TRBJ2-3; TRBD2 agrees at 7 bases. CDR1 and CDR2 from the germline V gene are LGHNA and YSLEER. The CDR3 is 15 residues long. The V segment lost 6 bases and the J segment 6 bases; nucleotides outside the gene matches: 12. CDR3 residues: CASSPSSGARDTQYF. As DNA, the CDR3 is TGCGCCAGCAGTCCGTCCAGCGGGGCCCGGGATACGCAGTATTTT.

The chain recombines TRBV2 with TRBJ2-5; 9 bases align to TRBD2. Germline values: CDR1 SNHLY, CDR2 FYNNEI. The V and J ends lost 7 bases and 0 bases, in that order; junction bases with no gene match: 3. The CDR3 is 14 residues long. This chain's CDR3 is CASTGLANQETQYF. CDR3 nucleotide sequence: TGTGCCAGCACAGGACTAGCGAACCAAGAGACCCAGTACTTC.

This clonotype came up many times. This sequence joins TRBV28 and TRBJ2-2; TRBD1 matches at 9 bases. Trimming cost V 5 bases and J 7 bases; bases outside gene matches: 11. The length of the CDR3 is 16 residues. Germline CDR1 is MDHEN and CDR2 is SYDVKM. CDR3 protein: CASSPWTGASNGELFF. DNA of the CDR3: TGTGCCAGCAGTCCCTGGACAGGGGCCAGTAACGGGGAGCTGTTTTTT.

This clonotype was observed many times. The chain joins TRBV7-9 to TRBJ1-1; D gene ambiguous. The V end lost 5 bases, the J end lost 1 base, and 11 bases lay between the germline ends. The CDR3 is 14 residues long. The germline gives CDR1 SEHNR, CDR2 FQNEAQ (reference sequence). The chain's CDR3 is CASSHSWENTEAFF. The CDR3 DNA is TGTGCCAGCAGCCACTCCTGGGAGAACACTGAAGCTTTCTTT.

There are a few counts of this clonotype. The chain employs TRBV20-1 and TRBJ1-1, with a possible D match to TRBD1 (5 bases). V dropped 6 bases and J dropped 8 bases, with 28 bases sitting between them. The CDR3 has 16 amino acids. Per the germline V gene, CDR1 is DFQATT and CDR2 is SNEGSKA (reference sequence). The CDR3 bases are TGCAGTGCCATCCCCCTCTACAGGACTGACAACGGGGAAGCTTTCTTT. Translation: CSAIPLYRTDNGEAFF.

The chain joins TRBV29-1 to TRBJ2-3; D perhaps matches TRBD1 (6 bases). From germline, CDR1 is SQVTM and CDR2 ANQGSEA. The CDR3 has 14 amino acids. Trimming shortened V by 0 bases and J by 6 bases, and 13 bases separated the two germline ends. The CDR3 protein is CSVEDDRLPDTQYF. The CDR3 bases are TGCAGCGTTGAAGATGACAGGCTACCCGATACGCAGTATTTT.

This clonotype has a single count. The V and J genes are TRBV28 and TRBJ1-6; D unresolved. CDR3 size: 12 residues. Germline values: CDR1 MDHEN, CDR2 SYDVKM. The V gene lost 1 base and the J gene lost 13 bases, with 8 bases spanning the gap. The CDR3 DNA follows: TGTGCCAGCAGTTTATCTGCGGGTCCCCTCCACTTT. This encodes CASSLSAGPLHF.

This clonotype was recorded at least ten times. V is TRBV4-3 and J is TRBJ2-2, with 10 bases matching TRBD2. CDR1 LGHNA and CDR2 YSLEER come from the germline V gene. The V segment lost 0 bases and the J segment 5 bases; nucleotides outside the gene matches: 3. The CDR3 is 16 residues long. The CDR3 nucleotides are TGCGCCAGCAGCCAAGACCCTAGCGGGAGAACCGGGGAGCTGTTTTTT. This translates into CASSQDPSGRTGELFF.